Sequencing of this TCR beta chain was carried out in a study of blood T cell repertoires in COVID-19 (dated by TCRdb to 2019 to 2021). Looking at the study overall: Samples from collaborators originated in the United States, Italy and Spain and spanned both the acute and convalescent phases of COVID-19. The material from the prospective study consisted of cDNA or gDNA derived from T cells, B-cell-depleted T cells, or PBMCs. Deeply sampled blood TCRbeta repertoires from subjects exposed to, actively infected with, or recovered from COVID-19 were included in the dataset. The repertoires were released in a freely available public database meant as a resource for research on the immune response to SARS-CoV-2. The samples were drawn from two sources: the first 160 participants of the ongoing ImmuneRACE study, and fewer than 1,500 subjects contributed by 6 global collaborators. Sample metadata almost always included a de-identified subject ID, COVID-19 status, age in years and sex. Where available, HLA class I and class II types were obtained from metadata supplied by the sample provider rather than from assay-based typing.

In Seattle, one collaborating source enrolled patients while the infection was active and tracked those patients longitudinally over the course of disease. The collaborating institutions used their own protocols to collect whole blood in K2EDTA tubes. Collaborator samples were shipped for TCRbeta analysis as frozen whole blood, isolated PBMCs, or DNA extracted from either sample type. TCRbeta CDR3 regions were amplified from genomic DNA using the immunoSEQ Assay, a bias-controlled multiplex PCR. Regarding the original processing steps: Nucleated cell counts per sample were estimated from amplification of reference gene primers within the assay. To quantify the absolute abundance of each unique TCRbeta CDR3 rearrangement, sequence reads were collapsed and filtered. For each sample, productive Simpson clonality was calculated as the square root of Simpson's diversity index across productive rearrangements. This is the immuneACCESS table as TCRdb keeps it, with only in-frame sequences that have V and J called. A part of the clones is gone; compared with another copy, unresolved V genes explain less than half, and the rest is unexplained. Clonal size and the V and J genes are those of that table, whereas D and trimming came from the DNA. The sample table records 150,000 to 200,000 clones; roughly 83% of these occur just once. Over 5% of the sample comes from the top ten.

Study-wide conclusions, independent of this receptor: Clinical and demographic metadata were provided uncurated, with the amount varying by source and participant.

As to this clone: Its antigen is currently not known. The record has no base qualities; no much larger clone is one base away.

From its cysteine to its phenylalanine, the CDR3 spans 14 amino acids. Here the CDR3 DNA is all that survives: 42 bases in frame from base 1. Trimming removed 4 bases from V and 1 base from J, leaving 13 bases between the germline ends. Looking up the germline V gene (reference sequence) yields CDR1 GTSNPN and CDR2 SVGIG. This receptor chain uses TRBV30 and TRBJ1-1, with no confident D gene call. The sequence was obtained from a woman aged 40 to 50 with COVID-19, enrolled during active disease. Sequenced: peripheral blood. DNA sequence: TGTGCCTGGAAGAGTAGTCAGGAGAACACTGAAGCTTTCTTT. The translation is CAWKSSQENTEAFF.